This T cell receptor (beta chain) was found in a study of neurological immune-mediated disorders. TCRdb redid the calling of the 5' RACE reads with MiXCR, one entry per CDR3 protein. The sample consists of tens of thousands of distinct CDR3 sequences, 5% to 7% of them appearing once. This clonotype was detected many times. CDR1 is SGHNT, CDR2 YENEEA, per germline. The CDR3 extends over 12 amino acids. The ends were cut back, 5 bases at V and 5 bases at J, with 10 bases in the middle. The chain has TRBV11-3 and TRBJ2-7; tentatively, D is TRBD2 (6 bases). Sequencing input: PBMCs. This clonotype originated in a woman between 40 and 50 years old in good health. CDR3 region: CASSPGGHEQYF. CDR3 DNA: TGTGCCAGCAGCCCCGGGGGACACGAGCAGTACTTC.